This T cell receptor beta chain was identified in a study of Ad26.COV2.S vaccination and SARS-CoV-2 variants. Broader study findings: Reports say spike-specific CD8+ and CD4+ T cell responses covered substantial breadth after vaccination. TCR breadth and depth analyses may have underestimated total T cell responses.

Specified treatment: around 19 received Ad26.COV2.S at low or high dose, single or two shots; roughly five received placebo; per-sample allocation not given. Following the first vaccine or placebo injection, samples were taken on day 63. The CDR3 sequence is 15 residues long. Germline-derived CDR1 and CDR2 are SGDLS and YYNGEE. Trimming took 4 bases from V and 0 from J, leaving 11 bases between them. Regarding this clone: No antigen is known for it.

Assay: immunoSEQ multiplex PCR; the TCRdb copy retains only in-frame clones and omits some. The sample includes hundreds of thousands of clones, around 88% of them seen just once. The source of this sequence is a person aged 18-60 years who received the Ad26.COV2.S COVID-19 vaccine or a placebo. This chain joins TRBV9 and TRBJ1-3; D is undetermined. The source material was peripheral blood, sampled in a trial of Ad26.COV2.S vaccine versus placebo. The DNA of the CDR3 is TGTGCCAGCAGCCCCAGGTATGGCTCTGGAAACACCATATATTTT. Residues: CASSPRYGSGNTIYF.